The 21 T cell receptor beta chains below were found in one sample sequenced in a study of Graves' ophthalmopathy and Graves' hyperthyroidism. For repertoire sequencing, the TCR beta CDR3 regions were amplified from RNA transcripts. The first-round RT-PCR employed HTBI primers together with the Qiagen OneStep RT-PCR kit. A multiplex PCR was then performed as the second round. TCRdb reprocessed the multiplex PCR reads with MiXCR, giving one entry per CDR3 protein. The data contain hundreds of thousands of distinct CDR3 sequences, 45% of them singletons. Sequences were obtained from peripheral blood. The receptors derive from an adult man with Graves' ophthalmopathy.

At least ten counts were recorded for this clonotype. The chain is built from TRBV25-1 and TRBJ1-4; 7 bases agree with TRBD1. Trimming cost V 6 bases and J 6 bases; bases outside gene matches: 4. Germline loops: CDR1 MGHDK, CDR2 SYGVNS. This CDR3 comprises 13 residues. CDR3 DNA sequence: TGTGCCAGCAGGGAGGGGGCCGATGAAAAACTGTTTTTT. Translated, it gives CASREGADEKLFF.

J is TRBJ2-2 and V is TRBV9; unclear D gene. Germline V gene sequence: CDR1 SGDLS, CDR2 YYNGEE. V lost 4 bases and J lost 9, with 22 bases in between. The CDR3 runs 16 residues. CDR3 nucleotides: TGTGCCAGCAGCCTCGACCTGCAGCCCTTCAAATGGGAGCTGTTTTTT. It codes for CASSLDLQPFKWELFF.

The chain is built from TRBV9 and TRBJ1-5, with 7 bases aligning to TRBD1. This CDR3 contains 15 residues. Germline trimming cut 0 bases from V and 4 bases from J; bases unmatched to any gene: 4. CDR1 and CDR2 (germline): SGDLS, YYNGEE. The CDR3 region is CASSVGDRVNQPQHF. As DNA, the CDR3 is TGTGCCAGCAGCGTAGGAGACAGGGTAAATCAGCCCCAGCATTTT.

In the case of this clonotype: A read error may explain this, as a much larger clone is one base away. The chain uses TRBV7-2 and TRBJ1-3; weak D call: TRBD1 (6 bases). Per germline, CDR1 SGHTA and CDR2 FQGNSA. This CDR3 spans 16 amino acids. CDR3 nucleotide sequence: TGTGCCAACAGCCCCCGTATGACAGGCTCTGGAAACACCATATATTTT. Translation: CANSPRMTGSGNTIYF.

The chain uses TRBV7-9 and TRBJ2-5; no definite D call. V was trimmed by 6 bases and J by 5 bases, leaving 13 bases between them. In germline, CDR1 is SEHNR, CDR2 FQNEAQ (reference sequence). This CDR3 contains 13 residues. This CDR3 is CASSSPSPETQYF. The DNA of the CDR3 is TGTGCCAGCAGTTCCCCATCACCGGAGACCCAGTACTTC.

J is TRBJ2-2 and V is TRBV20-1; 12 bases are shared with TRBD1. J lost 6 bases, V lost 6 bases, and 14 bases had no gene match. The CDR3 has 17 amino acids. Germline V gives CDR1 DFQATT, CDR2 SNEGSKA (reference sequence). For the CDR3, the DNA is TGCAGTGCCAGCAGCGGGACAGGGGGCAGATGGTCCGGGGAGCTGTTTTTT. Its translation: CSASSGTGGRWSGELFF.

This sequence joins TRBV7-3 and TRBJ1-1, with D possibly being TRBD1 (5 bases). The CDR3 covers 13 residues. The germline CDR1 and CDR2 sequences are SGHTA and FQGTGA. The V end was cut by 5 bases, the J end by 4 bases, with 11 bases between. The CDR3 loop reads CASSAPGGTEAFF. CDR3 bases: TGTGCCAGCAGCGCGCCCGGGGGCACTGAAGCTTTCTTT.

This clonotype came up once. The chain couples TRBV11-3 to TRBJ1-2, with D unclear. This CDR3 spans 13 amino acids. Germline V gene data show CDR1 as SGHNT and CDR2 as YENEEA. Trimming took off 4 bases at V and 7 bases at J, with 13 bases between the two ends. The DNA of the CDR3 is TGTGCCAGCAGCTCTGGGATCGGCCCTGGCTACACCTTC. Translated, it gives CASSSGIGPGYTF.

V and J are TRBV2 and TRBJ1-6; no reliable D call. V was pared by 5 bases and J by 5 bases, with 13 bases between. The germline gives CDR1 SNHLY, CDR2 FYNNEI. This CDR3 is 15 amino acids long. The CDR3: CASSPRGLHNSPLHF. CDR3 DNA sequence: TGTGCCAGCAGTCCCCGGGGATTGCATAATTCACCCCTCCACTTT. The full variable domain, with the rest looked up from reference TRBV2 and TRBJ1-6, is EPEVTQTPSHQVTQMGQEVILRCVPISNHLYFYWYRQILGQKVEFLVSFYNNEISEKSEIFDDQFSVERPDGSNFTLKIRSTKLEDSAMYFCASSPRGLHNSPLHFGNGTRLTVT.

This clonotype was detected only a few times. The CDR3 DNA is TGTGCCATCAGTGGTCCGTACCGGGACAACTCTGGAAACACCATATATTTT. Its protein product is CAISGPYRDNSGNTIYF. The chain links TRBV10-3 to TRBJ1-3; possibly TRBD1 for D (6 bases). CDR1 is ENHRY, CDR2 SYGVKD, per germline. The CDR3 loop spans 17 amino acids. V was cut by 4 bases and J by 0 bases, with 16 bases left in between.

A note on this clonotype: A clone one base away is much larger, so this may be a read error. The chain combines TRBV9 with TRBJ1-6, with D unresolved. Per the germline V gene, CDR1 is SGDLS and CDR2 is YYNGEE. CDR3 size: 13 residues. V lost 5 bases, J lost 2 bases, and 5 bases lay in between. The CDR3 DNA follows: TGTGCCAGCAGGGGAACCTATAATTCACCCCTCCACTTT. It specifies CASRGTYNSPLHF. Full variable domain (rest looked up from reference TRBV9 and TRBJ1-6): DSGVTQTPKHLITATGQRVTLRCSPRSGDLSVYWYQQSLDQGLQFLIQYYNGEERAKGNILERFSAQQFPDLHSELNLSSLELGDSALYFCASRGTYNSPLHFGNGTRLTVT.

In this sample, this clonotype turned up a few times. CDR3 amino acids: CASRRGQGLSYEQYF. The CDR3 DNA reads as TGTGCCAGCAGACGGGGACAGGGACTCTCCTACGAGCAGTACTTC. The chain employs TRBV10-3 and TRBJ2-7; 9 bases fit TRBD1. Germline CDR1 reads ENHRY; CDR2 reads SYGVKD. The CDR3 consists of 15 residues. J gave up 0 bases and V 10 bases, and 10 bases lay outside the gene matches.

This rearrangement joins TRBV25-1 to TRBJ1-1, with 7 bases fitting TRBD1. The CDR3 sequence is 14 residues long. Germline CDR1 MGHDK, CDR2 SYGVNS. The J segment lost 5 bases and the V segment lost 4 bases, leaving 7 bases of the junction unmatched. The CDR3 loop reads CASSGTGTTTEAFF. The CDR3 region has the DNA TGTGCCAGCAGTGGGACAGGTACCACGACTGAAGCTTTCTTT.

This clonotype came up many times. The chain has TRBV15 and TRBJ1-2, with a possible D match to TRBD1 (5 bases). Looked up from germline, CDR1 is LNHNV and CDR2 is YYDKDF (reference sequence). The CDR3 runs to 14 residues. Deletions cut 2 bases from V and 3 bases from J, with 10 bases between. The CDR3 DNA reads as TGTGCCACCAGCAGACTTCAGGGAGACTATGGCTACACCTTC. Translating gives CATSRLQGDYGYTF.

J is TRBJ2-7 and V is TRBV20-1; TRBD1 agrees at 11 bases. With V trimmed by 0 bases and J by 2 bases, 6 bases remained unmatched. Germline V lookup: CDR1 DFQATT, CDR2 SNEGSKA (reference sequence). CDR3 length: 16 amino acids. The CDR3 nucleotides are TGCAGTGCTAGAGAAGTAGCGGGACAGGGGGCCTACGAGCAGTACTTC. Residues: CSAREVAGQGAYEQYF.

The J gene is TRBJ2-7, the V gene TRBV7-9; perhaps TRBD2 as D (6 bases). Looked up from germline, CDR1 is SEHNR and CDR2 is FQNEAQ (reference sequence). The CDR3 spans 12 residues. V lost 5 bases to trimming and J lost 7 bases, with 12 bases between them. CDR3 nucleotides: TGTGCCAGCAGCCTTATGGGGGGAGAGCAGTACTTC. It translates to CASSLMGGEQYF.

This clonotype was detected only a few times. V gene TRBV29-1 combines with J gene TRBJ1-2; the D is unclear. V lost 7 bases to trimming and J lost 8 bases, with 14 bases between them. Germline loops: CDR1 SQVTM, CDR2 ANQGSEA. CDR3 size: 11 residues. CDR3 loop: CSAELPSGYTF. CDR3 nucleotide sequence: TGCAGCGCCGAACTTCCCAGCGGCTACACCTTC.

This clonotype was counted a single time. This chain links TRBV5-1 with TRBJ1-3; no clear D. CDR3 size: 16 residues. Trimming took off 2 bases at V and 0 bases at J, with 12 bases between the two ends. Looked up from germline, CDR1 is SGHRS and CDR2 is YFSETQ. CDR3: CASSLRVGSSGNTIYF. The CDR3 region has the DNA TGCGCCAGCAGCTTAAGGGTAGGGAGCTCTGGAAACACCATATATTTT.

The V gene is TRBV5-4, the J gene TRBJ1-2; D remains ambiguous. The CDR3 totals 14 residues. CDR1 and CDR2 (germline): SGHNT, YYREEE (reference sequence). The V gene lost 3 bases and the J gene lost 1 base, with 10 bases spanning the gap. The CDR3 sequence is CASSSLNLNYGYTF. CDR3 bases: TGTGCCAGCAGCTCACTAAATCTTAACTATGGCTACACCTTC.

The chain has TRBV9 and TRBJ1-6, with TRBD1 as a possible D gene (5 bases). Germline values: CDR1 SGDLS, CDR2 YYNGEE. The CDR3 has 14 residues. V was trimmed by 0 bases and J by 5 bases, leaving 6 bases between them. CDR3 DNA sequence: TGTGCCAGCAGCGTAGGGGGGGATAATTCACCCCTCCACTTT. Translation: CASSVGGDNSPLHF.

The gene calls are TRBV11-2 and TRBJ1-1, with D hard to call. This CDR3 contains 12 residues. V lost 5 bases, J lost 4 bases, and 8 bases lay in between. Germline assignment: CDR1 SGHAT and CDR2 FQNNGV. The CDR3 loop is CASSKRGTEAFF. The DNA for the CDR3 is TGTGCCAGCAGCAAGAGAGGCACTGAAGCTTTCTTT.